This is a list of T cell receptor beta chains from one sample in a study of cytomegalovirus exposure and HLA in healthy donors. Method: immunoSEQ multiplex PCR; TCRdb's copy keeps in-frame clones and lacks some. Among about 94,000 clones listed, 75% to 80% were seen once. The source material was PBMCs. These receptors were obtained from a woman aged 40 to 55 in good health and CMV-seronegative. Each CDR3 is given with its conserved first and last residue. D genes are given only for firm matches. Clone size appears in some rows only: once, few, many, or a class for an expanded clone.

cdr3_nt: TGTGCCTGGAGACTCACGGGACAGGGTCGAACCGGGGAGCTGTTTTTT
cdr3_aa: CAWRLTGQGRTGELFF
v_call: TRBV30
clone_size: once
j_call: TRBJ2-2
d_call: TRBD1

cdr3_nt: TGTGCCAGCAGTACAGCCGAGCGGCACACCGGGGAGCTGTTTTTT
cdr3_aa: CASSTAERHTGELFF
v_call: TRBV27
clone_size: -
j_call: TRBJ2-2
d_call: -

cdr3_nt: TGTGCTAGTGGTCGGCCGGGGGTCAATGAGCAGTTCTTC
cdr3_aa: CASGRPGVNEQFF
v_call: TRBV12-5
clone_size: -
j_call: TRBJ2-1
d_call: -

cdr3_nt: TGTGCCAGCAGTACCTACTCTGGGACTAGCGGCATTCAGTACTTC
cdr3_aa: CASSTYSGTSGIQYF
v_call: TRBV6-5
clone_size: once
j_call: TRBJ2-4
d_call: TRBD2

cdr3_nt: TGTGCCAGCTCACTATCCAAGCGGGGGACTTACAATGAGCAGTTCTTC
cdr3_aa: CASSLSKRGTYNEQFF
v_call: TRBV18
clone_size: -
j_call: TRBJ2-1
d_call: TRBD2

cdr3_nt: TGTGCCAGCGGTGACAGAAATAATTCACCCCTCCACTTT
cdr3_aa: CASGDRNNSPLHF
v_call: TRBV5-6
clone_size: once
j_call: TRBJ1-6
d_call: -

cdr3_nt: TGTGCCAGCAGCCTCCGGACAGGGGCAAGCGAAAAACTGTTTTTT
cdr3_aa: CASSLRTGASEKLFF
v_call: TRBV5-4
clone_size: -
j_call: TRBJ1-4
d_call: TRBD1

cdr3_nt: TGTGCCAGTAGTACCCGGGGAGGGTTGAACACTGAAGCTTTCTTT
cdr3_aa: CASSTRGGLNTEAFF
v_call: TRBV19
clone_size: -
j_call: TRBJ1-1
d_call: -

cdr3_nt: TGTGCCAGCAGCCGAACAGGGGGCCTCGGGGAGCTGTTTTTT
cdr3_aa: CASSRTGGLGELFF
v_call: TRBV28
clone_size: few
j_call: TRBJ2-2
d_call: TRBD1

cdr3_nt: TGTGCCAGCAGCCCGGGACAGGGGGGGTCCTACGAGCAGTACTTC
cdr3_aa: CASSPGQGGSYEQYF
v_call: TRBV9
clone_size: -
j_call: TRBJ2-7
d_call: TRBD1

cdr3_nt: TGTGCCAGCAGCGCAATTCAGGCCCACGAGCAGTACTTC
cdr3_aa: CASSAIQAHEQYF
v_call: TRBV5-6
clone_size: few
j_call: TRBJ2-7
d_call: -

cdr3_nt: TGTGCCAGCAGTTGGGGACAGGGTGTCTACGAGCAGTACTTC
cdr3_aa: CASSWGQGVYEQYF
v_call: TRBV6-5
clone_size: few
j_call: TRBJ2-7
d_call: TRBD1

cdr3_nt: TGTGCCAGCTCACCAACGGTAGACTACGAGCAGTACTTC
cdr3_aa: CASSPTVDYEQYF
v_call: TRBV18
clone_size: -
j_call: TRBJ2-7
d_call: -

cdr3_nt: TGTGCCAGCAGCTTGAGGAGTACCTACGAGCAGTACTTC
cdr3_aa: CASSLRSTYEQYF
v_call: TRBV5-4
clone_size: -
j_call: TRBJ2-7
d_call: -

cdr3_nt: TGTGCCAGCAGCCCGGCGACAGCTAGCACAGATACGCAGTATTTT
cdr3_aa: CASSPATASTDTQYF
v_call: TRBV14
clone_size: -
j_call: TRBJ2-3
d_call: -

cdr3_nt: TGTGCCAGCCCCACCCCGGACAGGCTACACCCCCTGAGGACTGAAGCTTTCTTT
cdr3_aa: CASPTPDRLHPLRTEAFF
v_call: TRBV27
clone_size: -
j_call: TRBJ1-1
d_call: TRBD1

cdr3_nt: TGTGCCAGCTCACCAGGACTAGCGGGGGCCACCGGGGAGCTGTTTTTT
cdr3_aa: CASSPGLAGATGELFF
v_call: TRBV18
clone_size: -
j_call: TRBJ2-2
d_call: TRBD2

cdr3_nt: TGTGCCAGCAGCCAAGCCAGCGGGGTGTCCTACAATGAGCAGTTCTTC
cdr3_aa: CASSQASGVSYNEQFF
v_call: TRBV14
clone_size: -
j_call: TRBJ2-1
d_call: TRBD2

cdr3_nt: TGTGCCAGTAGACCGACAGGGGCCCAGGTGGCTTTCTTT
cdr3_aa: CASRPTGAQVAFF
v_call: TRBV6-1
clone_size: few
j_call: TRBJ1-1
d_call: TRBD1

cdr3_nt: TGCGCCAGCAGCTTGGCCACAGGGGGCTCCTACAATGAGCAGTTCTTC
cdr3_aa: CASSLATGGSYNEQFF
v_call: TRBV5-1
clone_size: -
j_call: TRBJ2-1
d_call: TRBD1

cdr3_nt: TGTGCCAGCAGTTCTAGTGTAGAGACCCAGTACTTC
cdr3_aa: CASSSSVETQYF
v_call: TRBV28
clone_size: few
j_call: TRBJ2-5
d_call: -

cdr3_nt: TGTGCCAGCAGTTACCGTGACAGGGGCTCCTACGAGCAGTACTTC
cdr3_aa: CASSYRDRGSYEQYF
v_call: TRBV6-5
clone_size: -
j_call: TRBJ2-7
d_call: TRBD1

cdr3_nt: TGTGCCAGCAGTGGTCAGGGTTACAATCAGCCCCAGCATTTT
cdr3_aa: CASSGQGYNQPQHF
v_call: TRBV6-1
clone_size: -
j_call: TRBJ1-5
d_call: -

cdr3_nt: TGTGCCAGCAGTTCCGGGGGGGGGCAGTCAGATACGCAGTATTTT
cdr3_aa: CASSSGGGQSDTQYF
v_call: TRBV6-5
clone_size: -
j_call: TRBJ2-3
d_call: TRBD2

cdr3_nt: TGTGCCAGCAGCCGCGGGGGAGCGGTAAGCTCCTACGAGCAGTACTTC
cdr3_aa: CASSRGGAVSSYEQYF
v_call: TRBV7-2
clone_size: -
j_call: TRBJ2-7
d_call: TRBD2

cdr3_nt: TGCGCCAGCAGCCAATCGACAGGGTCAAACACCATATATTTT
cdr3_aa: CASSQSTGSNTIYF
v_call: TRBV4-3
clone_size: -
j_call: TRBJ1-3
d_call: TRBD1

cdr3_nt: TGTGCCAGCAGCTTTCGAGGAGACTCTGGAAACACCATATATTTT
cdr3_aa: CASSFRGDSGNTIYF
v_call: TRBV5-5
clone_size: -
j_call: TRBJ1-3
d_call: -

cdr3_nt: TGTGCCAGCAGTCCACAGGGGTGGGGAGAGACCCAGTACTTC
cdr3_aa: CASSPQGWGETQYF
v_call: TRBV6-1
clone_size: few
j_call: TRBJ2-5
d_call: TRBD1

cdr3_nt: TGTGCCTGGAGGGGGGACAGGGGAAATGAGCAGTTCTTC
cdr3_aa: CAWRGDRGNEQFF
v_call: TRBV30
clone_size: -
j_call: TRBJ2-1
d_call: TRBD1

cdr3_nt: TGCGCCAGCAGCTTGGGTCAGATCTATGGCTACACCTTC
cdr3_aa: CASSLGQIYGYTF
v_call: TRBV5-1
clone_size: -
j_call: TRBJ1-2
d_call: -

cdr3_nt: TGTGCCAGCAGTGCGGGGGTTAGTTCCTACGAGCAGTACTTC
cdr3_aa: CASSAGVSSYEQYF
v_call: TRBV2
clone_size: -
j_call: TRBJ2-7
d_call: -

cdr3_nt: TGTGCCAGCAGCAACCCAGGGACAGGGGAAAAACAGCCCCAGCATTTT
cdr3_aa: CASSNPGTGEKQPQHF
v_call: TRBV21-1
clone_size: -
j_call: TRBJ1-5
d_call: -

cdr3_nt: TGTGCTAGTGGACCCAAGGAGTCCCAGCATTTT
cdr3_aa: CASGPKESQHF
v_call: TRBV12-5
clone_size: -
j_call: TRBJ1-5
d_call: -

cdr3_nt: TGTGCCTGGAGTGTACTGGGGGGAATAGCCAAAAACATTCAGTACTTC
cdr3_aa: CAWSVLGGIAKNIQYF
v_call: TRBV30
clone_size: -
j_call: TRBJ2-4
d_call: -

cdr3_nt: TGTGCCAGCAGTGCTCGTCGGAGCTCCTACAATGAGCAGTTCTTC
cdr3_aa: CASSARRSSYNEQFF
v_call: TRBV25-1
clone_size: -
j_call: TRBJ2-1
d_call: -

cdr3_nt: TGTGCCAGCAGCTTAGCCAAACAGGGGGCTAGCGGTTTTTACGAGCAGTACTTC
cdr3_aa: CASSLAKQGASGFYEQYF
v_call: TRBV7-2
clone_size: -
j_call: TRBJ2-7
d_call: TRBD1

cdr3_nt: TGTGCCAGCAGTGAACGTTCCTACGAGCAGTACTTC
cdr3_aa: CASSERSYEQYF
v_call: TRBV2
clone_size: -
j_call: TRBJ2-7
d_call: -

cdr3_nt: TGCGCCAGCAGCCAAGTTGGCGGGAGCACAGATACGCAGTATTTT
cdr3_aa: CASSQVGGSTDTQYF
v_call: TRBV4-1
clone_size: -
j_call: TRBJ2-3
d_call: -

cdr3_nt: TGTGCCAGCATACCAGCGGGGGGGTCGTATGAGCAGTTCTTC
cdr3_aa: CASIPAGGSYEQFF
v_call: TRBV7-6
clone_size: -
j_call: TRBJ2-1
d_call: TRBD2

cdr3_nt: TGCGCCAGCAGCCCCGGGACAGGGCCCACTTTCGAGCAGTACTTC
cdr3_aa: CASSPGTGPTFEQYF
v_call: TRBV4-3
clone_size: -
j_call: TRBJ2-7
d_call: TRBD1

cdr3_nt: TGTGCCAGCAGCTCGGGGGTAAATACGCAGTATTTT
cdr3_aa: CASSSGVNTQYF
v_call: TRBV7-6
clone_size: -
j_call: TRBJ2-3
d_call: -

cdr3_nt: TGTGCCAGCAGTGGAGAGAGCTCCTATAATTCACCCCTCCACTTT
cdr3_aa: CASSGESSYNSPLHF
v_call: TRBV6-1
clone_size: -
j_call: TRBJ1-6
d_call: -